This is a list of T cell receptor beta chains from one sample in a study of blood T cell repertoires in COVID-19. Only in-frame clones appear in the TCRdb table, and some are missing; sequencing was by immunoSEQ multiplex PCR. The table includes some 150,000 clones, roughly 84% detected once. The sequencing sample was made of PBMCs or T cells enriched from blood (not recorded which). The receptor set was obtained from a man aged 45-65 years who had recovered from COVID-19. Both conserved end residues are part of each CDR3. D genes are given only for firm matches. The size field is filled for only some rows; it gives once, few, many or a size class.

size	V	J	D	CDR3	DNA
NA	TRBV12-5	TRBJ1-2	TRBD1	CASGLEGASGGYTF	TGTGCTAGTGGTTTGGAGGGGGCATCGGGTGGCTACACCTTC
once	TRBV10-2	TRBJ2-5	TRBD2	CASSEGLAGGQETQYF	TGCGCCAGCAGTGAGGGACTAGCGGGGGGGCAAGAGACCCAGTACTTC
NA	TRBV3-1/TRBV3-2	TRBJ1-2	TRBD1	CASRRGQGEGYTF	TGTGCCAGCAGACGCGGACAGGGGGAGGGCTACACCTTC
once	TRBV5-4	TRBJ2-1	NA	CASSFSSLSYNEQFF	TGTGCCAGCAGCTTCTCGAGTTTAAGTTACAATGAGCAGTTCTTC
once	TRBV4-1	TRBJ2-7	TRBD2	CASSQSRGEEYEQYF	TGCGCCAGCAGCCAGTCCCGGGGGGAAGAGTACGAGCAGTACTTC
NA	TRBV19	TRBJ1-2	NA	CASSIGGSAVSPWGYTF	TGTGCCAGTAGTATAGGGGGCAGCGCCGTATCCCCGTGGGGCTACACCTTC
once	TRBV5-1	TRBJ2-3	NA	CASMAGAVTDTQYF	TGCGCCAGCATGGCGGGGGCAGTCACAGATACGCAGTATTTT
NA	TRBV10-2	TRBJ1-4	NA	CASRGVNEKLFF	TGCGCCAGCAGAGGAGTTAATGAAAAACTGTTTTTT
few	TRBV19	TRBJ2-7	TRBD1	CASRPRQGYYEQYF	TGTGCCAGCCGCCCAAGACAGGGATACTACGAGCAGTACTTC
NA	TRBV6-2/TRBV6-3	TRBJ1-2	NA	CASSYGQKWGYTF	TGTGCCAGCAGTTACGGTCAGAAGTGGGGCTACACCTTC
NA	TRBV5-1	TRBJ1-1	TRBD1	CASTRTGARDTEAFF	TGCGCCAGCACCCGGACAGGGGCGCGGGACACTGAAGCTTTCTTT
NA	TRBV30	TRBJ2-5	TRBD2	CAWSVTNSGGVETQYF	TGTGCCTGGAGTGTAACCAATAGCGGGGGGGTAGAGACCCAGTACTTC
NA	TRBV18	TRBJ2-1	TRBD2	CASSRTGEGEQFF	TGTGCCAGCTCACGGACGGGGGAGGGTGAGCAGTTCTTC
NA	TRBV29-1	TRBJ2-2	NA	CSGIRGSGELFF	TGCAGCGGCATAAGGGGGTCCGGGGAGCTGTTTTTT
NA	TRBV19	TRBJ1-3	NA	CASSKGEDGNTIYF	TGTGCCAGTAGTAAGGGGGAAGATGGAAACACCATATATTTT
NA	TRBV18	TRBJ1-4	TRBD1	CASSPGTAPNEKLFF	TGTGCCAGCTCACCAGGGACAGCTCCTAATGAAAAACTGTTTTTT
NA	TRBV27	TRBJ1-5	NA	CASRNSNSNQPQHF	TGTGCCAGCAGAAACAGCAATAGCAATCAGCCCCAGCATTTT
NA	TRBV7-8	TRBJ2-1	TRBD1	CASSHRQGAGNEQFF	TGTGCCAGCAGCCACCGACAGGGGGCGGGGAATGAGCAGTTCTTC
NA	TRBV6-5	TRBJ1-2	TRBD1	CASRSPGQNYGYTF	TGTGCCAGCAGGTCCCCGGGACAGAACTATGGCTACACCTTC
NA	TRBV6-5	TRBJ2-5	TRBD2	CASGTSGETQYF	TGTGCCAGCGGAACTAGCGGGGAGACCCAGTACTTC
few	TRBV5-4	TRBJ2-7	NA	CASSLRGSYEQYF	TGTGCCAGCAGCTTGAGGGGCTCCTACGAGCAGTACTTC
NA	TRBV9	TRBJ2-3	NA	CASSAYSSTDTQYF	TGTGCCAGCAGCGCCTACTCCAGCACAGATACGCAGTATTTT
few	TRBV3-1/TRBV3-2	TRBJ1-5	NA	CASSPRGQGNQPQHF	TGTGCCAGCAGCCCGCGGGGTCAAGGCAATCAGCCCCAGCATTTT
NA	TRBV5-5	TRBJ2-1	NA	CASSLPASSYNEQFF	TGTGCCAGCAGCTTGCCAGCGAGCTCCTACAATGAGCAGTTCTTC
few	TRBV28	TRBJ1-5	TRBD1	CASYTGVTIRAQHF	TGTGCCAGCTATACAGGGGTAACGATTCGAGCCCAGCATTTT
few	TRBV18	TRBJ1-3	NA	CASSPPVRAPGNTIYF	TGTGCCAGCTCACCACCGGTCAGGGCCCCTGGAAACACCATATATTTT
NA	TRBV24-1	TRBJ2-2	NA	CATSPSGTNKGELFF	TGTGCCACCAGCCCCTCCGGGACAAACAAAGGGGAGCTGTTTTTT
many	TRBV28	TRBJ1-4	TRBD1	CASSSGQGEGEKLFF	TGTGCCAGCAGTTCCGGACAGGGGGAAGGTGAAAAACTGTTTTTT
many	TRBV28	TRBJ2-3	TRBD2	CASSLVSSGSTDTQYF	TGTGCCAGCAGTTTAGTGTCTAGCGGAAGCACAGATACGCAGTATTTT
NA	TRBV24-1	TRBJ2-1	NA	CATKIEQGDEQFF	TGTGCCACCAAAATAGAACAGGGCGATGAGCAGTTCTTC
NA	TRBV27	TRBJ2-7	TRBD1	CASSSRVGQGDYEQYF	TGTGCCAGCAGTTCCCGGGTGGGACAGGGGGACTACGAGCAGTACTTC
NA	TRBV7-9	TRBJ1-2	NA	CASSLRTVYGYTF	TGTGCCAGCAGCTTAAGGACAGTCTATGGCTACACCTTC
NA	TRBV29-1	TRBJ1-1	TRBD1	CSVAGTGGGRNTEAFF	TGCAGCGTTGCGGGGACAGGGGGCGGGAGGAACACTGAAGCTTTCTTT
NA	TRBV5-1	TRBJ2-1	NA	CASSFGRDLWFF	TGCGCCAGCAGCTTTGGCCGGGATTTATGGTTCTTC
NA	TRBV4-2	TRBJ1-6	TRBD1	CASSQTRTGGNSPLHF	TGTGCCAGCAGCCAGACCCGGACAGGGGGTAATTCACCCCTCCACTTT
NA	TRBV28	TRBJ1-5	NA	CASSLPARWNNQPQHF	TGTGCCAGCAGTCTACCAGCGAGGTGGAACAATCAGCCCCAGCATTTT
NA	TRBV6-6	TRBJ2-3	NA	CASTRAPEPRGTDTQYF	TGTGCCAGCACTCGGGCCCCGGAACCGAGGGGCACAGATACGCAGTATTTT
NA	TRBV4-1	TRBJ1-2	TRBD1	CASSQRSTGHGGYTF	TGCGCCAGCAGCCAACGATCGACAGGGCACGGAGGCTACACCTTC